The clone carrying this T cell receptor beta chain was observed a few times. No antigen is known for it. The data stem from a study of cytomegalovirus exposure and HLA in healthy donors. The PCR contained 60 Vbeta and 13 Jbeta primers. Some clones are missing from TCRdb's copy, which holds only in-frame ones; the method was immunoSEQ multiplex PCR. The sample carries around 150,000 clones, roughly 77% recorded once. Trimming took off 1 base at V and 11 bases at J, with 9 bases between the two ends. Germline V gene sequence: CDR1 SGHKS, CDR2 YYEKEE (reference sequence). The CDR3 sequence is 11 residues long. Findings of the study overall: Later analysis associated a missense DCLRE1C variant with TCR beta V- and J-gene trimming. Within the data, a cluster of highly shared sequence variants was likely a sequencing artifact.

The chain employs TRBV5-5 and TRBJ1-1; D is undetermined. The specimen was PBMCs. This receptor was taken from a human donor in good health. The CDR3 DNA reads TGTGCCAGCAGCTTGTGGGGAGAGGCTTTCTTT. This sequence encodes CASSLWGEAFF.